The present T cell receptor beta chain was sequenced within a study of blood T cells in healthy people across ages. PCR was performed a second time for about 7 to 12 cycles using a sample-barcoded 5' primer and a J-beta primer mix. Each CDR3 protein is one row after TCRdb ran MiXCR on the 5' RACE reads. The sample includes 710,000 or so distinct CDR3 sequences, about a third of them seen just once. The CDR3 is 15 amino acids. The germline CDR1 and CDR2 sequences are SGHTA and FQGNSA. Germline trimming cut 6 bases from V and 8 bases from J; bases unmatched to any gene: 15. The individuals who served as donors were healthy Caucasians living in Russia, aged about 6 to 100. Isolated PBMCs totaled at least 6 million in each sample.

This TCR was recovered from a woman of 80 years or more in good health. Sequencing was done on a sample of blood. V gene TRBV7-2 combines with J gene TRBJ1-2; 7 bases match TRBD1. The CDR3, as DNA: TGTGCCAGCAGACCCGGAATACCCACAGGGGACGGCTACACCTTC. This codes for CASRPGIPTGDGYTF.